The 2 T cell receptor beta chains listed next were all sequenced from one sample in a study of T cell responses to AZD1222 COVID-19 vaccine. Assay used: immunoSEQ multiplex PCR; TCRdb lists only in-frame clones, some missing. The repertoire holds 150,000 to 200,000 clones, 94% seen once, with about 9% in the top ten. This material consisted of peripheral blood, taken on day 0 of AZD1222 vaccination. The receptors derive from an adult in good health.

In this sample, this clone turned up once. This chain links TRBV11-2 with TRBJ1-5; weak D call: TRBD1 (5 bases). This CDR3 comprises 15 residues. CDR1 is SGHAT, CDR2 FQNNGV, per germline. V was clipped by 1 base and J by 4 bases, with 11 bases between them. The CDR3 DNA reads TGTGCCAGCAGCTTAGGTTTGGGGGGGAATCAGCCCCAGCATTTT. Its translation is CASSLGLGGNQPQHF.

The V call is TRBV19, the J call TRBJ2-7, with 8 bases lining up with TRBD1. Germline V gene sequence: CDR1 LNHDA, CDR2 SQIVND (reference sequence). The CDR3 covers 15 residues. The V segment lost 6 bases and the J segment 5 bases; nucleotides outside the gene matches: 12. This chain's CDR3 is CASSPVGQGLHEQYF. The CDR3 coding sequence is TGTGCCAGTAGCCCCGTTGGACAGGGTCTCCACGAGCAGTACTTC.